This T cell receptor (beta chain) was captured in a study of identifying expanded T cells in peripheral blood. Regarding the study as a whole: Technical replicates showed approximately 1.2 changed clones; approximately 2 weeks approximately 16; four weeks 19.

This clone was recorded once. Antigen specificity is unknown. In germline, CDR1 is MNHNY, CDR2 SVGAGI (reference sequence). V was clipped by 8 bases and J by 2 bases, with 12 bases between them. The CDR3 spans 13 residues. Profiled with immunoSEQ multiplex PCR; TCRdb holds only in-frame clones, not every one. The sample lists 100,000 or so clones, around 90% occurring once. Sequenced sample: blood. This clonotype was obtained from a person aged 18 to 75 in good health. V is TRBV6-6 and J is TRBJ2-5; D is undetermined. The CDR3 spells CASRVSSQETQYF. The CDR3 DNA is TGTGCCAGCCGCGTTTCGTCACAAGAGACCCAGTACTTC.